This is a list of T cell receptor beta chains from one sample in a study of blood T cells in healthy people across ages. TCRdb ran MiXCR on the 5' RACE reads and lists one entry per CDR3 protein. The table lists 1.5 million to 2 million distinct CDR3 sequences, about 50% of them singletons. Source material: blood. These receptors were taken from a woman between 40 and 50 years old in good health. CDR3s include the opening cysteine and the closing phenylalanine or tryptophan. Each record gives: clone size, J gene, V gene, D gene, CDR3 DNA, CDR3 protein. A D gene is named only where the DNA matches it firmly. Rows may omit the clone size; those that give it use once, few, many or a size class.

abundance: few; j_gene: TRBJ2-3; v_gene: TRBV6-5; d_gene: TRBD2; CDR3nt: TGTGCCAGCAGTTACTCGAGGTCGGCGGGGGGCCGCACAGATACGCAGTATTTT; CDR3aa: CASSYSRSAGGRTDTQYF
abundance: .; j_gene: TRBJ1-6; v_gene: TRBV28; d_gene: .; CDR3nt: TGTGCCAGCAGTGTGAGGGGGTCGCCCCTCCACTTT; CDR3aa: CASSVRGSPLHF
abundance: .; j_gene: TRBJ2-1; v_gene: TRBV5-1; d_gene: .; CDR3nt: TGCGCCAGCAGCTTGGACACAGGGCAACGATATGAGCAGTTCTTC; CDR3aa: CASSLDTGQRYEQFF
abundance: .; j_gene: TRBJ1-6; v_gene: TRBV20-1; d_gene: .; CDR3nt: TGCAGTGCTAGACCCAAGGGTCGGGGGGTTACAAATTCACCCCTCCACTTT; CDR3aa: CSARPKGRGVTNSPLHF
abundance: few; j_gene: TRBJ2-5; v_gene: TRBV4-2; d_gene: TRBD2; CDR3nt: TGTGCCAGCAGCCAAGAAGGCCTAGCGGGGGGTCACCAAGAGACCCAGTACTTC; CDR3aa: CASSQEGLAGGHQETQYF
abundance: few; j_gene: TRBJ2-7; v_gene: TRBV7-2; d_gene: TRBD2; CDR3nt: TGTGCCAGCAGAGCCGGGGGGAGCTCCTACGAGCAGTACTTC; CDR3aa: CASRAGGSSYEQYF
abundance: few; j_gene: TRBJ2-1; v_gene: TRBV27; d_gene: TRBD1; CDR3nt: TGTGCCAGCAGTTTAATAGGGACAGGGTTCCAAGAGACTCAGTTCTTC; CDR3aa: CASSLIGTGFQETQFF
abundance: few; j_gene: TRBJ2-3; v_gene: TRBV27; d_gene: TRBD2; CDR3nt: TGTGCCAGCACCCGGCGGGGGATAGCCAGAGATACGCAGTATTTT; CDR3aa: CASTRRGIARDTQYF
abundance: few; j_gene: TRBJ2-1; v_gene: TRBV25-1; d_gene: .; CDR3nt: TGTGCCAGCAGTGAATCCCCCGGCTGGGAATACAATGAGCAGTTCTTC; CDR3aa: CASSESPGWEYNEQFF
abundance: .; j_gene: TRBJ2-5; v_gene: TRBV29-1; d_gene: TRBD1; CDR3nt: TGCAGCGTTGCGAAGCCGACAGGGCGACAAGAGACCCAGTACTTC; CDR3aa: CSVAKPTGRQETQYF
abundance: few; j_gene: TRBJ2-3; v_gene: TRBV7-9; d_gene: .; CDR3nt: TGTGCCAGCAGCCCGCGCTGGGGACGAGATACGCAGTATTTT; CDR3aa: CASSPRWGRDTQYF
abundance: .; j_gene: TRBJ1-2; v_gene: TRBV20-1; d_gene: TRBD1; CDR3nt: TGCAGTGCTAGAGCCTCTCAGGGGGGACAGGGTAGTGGCTACACCTTC; CDR3aa: CSARASQGGQGSGYTF
abundance: .; j_gene: TRBJ1-2; v_gene: TRBV7-9; d_gene: .; CDR3nt: TGTGCCAGCAGCCCTCAGCGGGGGGCGAGTGGCTACACCTTC; CDR3aa: CASSPQRGASGYTF
abundance: .; j_gene: TRBJ1-1; v_gene: TRBV4-3; d_gene: .; CDR3nt: TGCGCCAGCAGCCAAGATCCGGGGGCTTTGGGTGAAGCTTTCTTT; CDR3aa: CASSQDPGALGEAFF
abundance: .; j_gene: TRBJ2-1; v_gene: TRBV4-1; d_gene: .; CDR3nt: TGCGCCAGCAGCCAAGCGGAGGGCTACAATGAGCAGTTCTTC; CDR3aa: CASSQAEGYNEQFF
abundance: once; j_gene: TRBJ1-2; v_gene: TRBV29-1; d_gene: TRBD1; CDR3nt: TGCAGCATCCGGGTGACAGGGGATGGCTACACCTTC; CDR3aa: CSIRVTGDGYTF
abundance: few; j_gene: TRBJ1-1; v_gene: TRBV7-2; d_gene: .; CDR3nt: TGTGCCAGCAGCCTCTACAGGGATACTGAAGCTTTCTTT; CDR3aa: CASSLYRDTEAFF
abundance: few; j_gene: TRBJ2-5; v_gene: TRBV5-1; d_gene: TRBD1; CDR3nt: TGCGCCAGCAGCTTGGGAGACAGGGACGCTGAGACCCAGTACTTC; CDR3aa: CASSLGDRDAETQYF
abundance: .; j_gene: TRBJ2-5; v_gene: TRBV15; d_gene: TRBD2; CDR3nt: TGTGCCACCAGCAGCCCTAGCGGGGGGTTGGAGACCCAGTACTTC; CDR3aa: CATSSPSGGLETQYF
abundance: few; j_gene: TRBJ2-3; v_gene: TRBV6-5; d_gene: TRBD2; CDR3nt: TGTGCCAGCAGCCTGGCCGGGGGGTGGAGCACAGATACGCAGTATTTT; CDR3aa: CASSLAGGWSTDTQYF
abundance: .; j_gene: TRBJ2-2; v_gene: TRBV27; d_gene: .; CDR3nt: TGTGCCAGCAGTCCAACAGGGACCGGGGAGCTGTTTTTT; CDR3aa: CASSPTGTGELFF
abundance: few; j_gene: TRBJ2-7; v_gene: TRBV5-1; d_gene: .; CDR3nt: TGCGCCAGCACCACGGGGGCCTCCTACGAGCAGTACTTC; CDR3aa: CASTTGASYEQYF
abundance: once; j_gene: TRBJ1-1; v_gene: TRBV10-3; d_gene: .; CDR3nt: TGTACCATCAGTTCCCCAGGGATAGCTTTCTTT; CDR3aa: CTISSPGIAFF
abundance: .; j_gene: TRBJ2-5; v_gene: TRBV6-5; d_gene: TRBD1; CDR3nt: TGTGCCAGCAGTTACCGACAGGGTCAGGGGGAGACCCAGTACTTC; CDR3aa: CASSYRQGQGETQYF
abundance: .; j_gene: TRBJ2-5; v_gene: TRBV12-3/TRBV12-4; d_gene: TRBD2; CDR3nt: TGTGCCAGCAGTCCTTGGGGGACTAGCGGGGGGCCTCCCGAAATGGAGACCCAGTACTTC; CDR3aa: CASSPWGTSGGPPEMETQYF
abundance: few; j_gene: TRBJ2-5; v_gene: TRBV10-2; d_gene: .; CDR3nt: TGCGCCACCCAGGTATCTCCAGAGACCCAGTACTTC; CDR3aa: CATQVSPETQYF
abundance: .; j_gene: TRBJ1-2; v_gene: TRBV20-1; d_gene: .; CDR3nt: TGCAGTGCTAGGTTGAGGGTCGGCTACACCTTC; CDR3aa: CSARLRVGYTF
abundance: once; j_gene: TRBJ2-4; v_gene: TRBV20-1; d_gene: TRBD1; CDR3nt: TGCAGTGCTGATCGGGACAGGGGGAGAAACATTCAGTACTTC; CDR3aa: CSADRDRGRNIQYF
abundance: .; j_gene: TRBJ2-3; v_gene: TRBV11-3; d_gene: .; CDR3nt: TGTGCCAGCAGCTTAGATCTCGAGGGAGATACGCAGTATTTT; CDR3aa: CASSLDLEGDTQYF
abundance: .; j_gene: TRBJ2-1; v_gene: TRBV4-2; d_gene: .; CDR3nt: TGTGCCAGCAGCCAAGAAAGGACAGTATACAATGAGCAGTTCTTC; CDR3aa: CASSQERTVYNEQFF
abundance: .; j_gene: TRBJ2-3; v_gene: TRBV6-2/TRBV6-3; d_gene: .; CDR3nt: TGTGCCAGCGCCACGGGGGGCATTTCCGATACGCAGTATTTT; CDR3aa: CASATGGISDTQYF
abundance: .; j_gene: TRBJ2-3; v_gene: TRBV7-3; d_gene: TRBD1; CDR3nt: TGTGCCAGCAGCCCCGGGACAGGCCCCCCTAGCACAGATACGCAGTATTTT; CDR3aa: CASSPGTGPPSTDTQYF
abundance: .; j_gene: TRBJ2-3; v_gene: TRBV3-1; d_gene: .; CDR3nt: TGTGCCAGCAGCCCTATTGTGGGGCGGGCAGATACGCAGTATTTT; CDR3aa: CASSPIVGRADTQYF
abundance: .; j_gene: TRBJ2-3; v_gene: TRBV11-2; d_gene: .; CDR3nt: TGTGCCAGCAGCTTAGATCGGGTGGGGGGAGTGCGAGATACGCAGTATTTT; CDR3aa: CASSLDRVGGVRDTQYF
abundance: once; j_gene: TRBJ1-1; v_gene: TRBV14; d_gene: .; CDR3nt: TGTGCCAGCAGCCAAGATTGGAGGAACACTGAAGCTTTCTTT; CDR3aa: CASSQDWRNTEAFF
abundance: few; j_gene: TRBJ2-1; v_gene: TRBV7-8; d_gene: TRBD2; CDR3nt: TGTGCCAGCAGCCTCATCCATAGCGGGGGGGCCCACAATGAGCAGTTCTTC; CDR3aa: CASSLIHSGGAHNEQFF
abundance: few; j_gene: TRBJ2-1; v_gene: TRBV20-1; d_gene: TRBD1; CDR3nt: TGCAGTGCTCCGGGACAGGGGAGAGGAAATGAGCAGTTCTTC; CDR3aa: CSAPGQGRGNEQFF
abundance: .; j_gene: TRBJ2-7; v_gene: TRBV2; d_gene: .; CDR3nt: TGTGCCAGCAGATACAGGCTGAGCTCCTACGAGCAGTACTTC; CDR3aa: CASRYRLSSYEQYF
abundance: .; j_gene: TRBJ2-7; v_gene: TRBV7-2; d_gene: TRBD1; CDR3nt: TGTGCCAGCAGCGGGACAGGGGGCGACGAGCAGTACTTC; CDR3aa: CASSGTGGDEQYF
abundance: .; j_gene: TRBJ2-1; v_gene: TRBV13; d_gene: .; CDR3nt: TGTGCCAGCAGCTTAGGTCTTGGGCAGTTCTTC; CDR3aa: CASSLGLGQFF
abundance: .; j_gene: TRBJ2-7; v_gene: TRBV2; d_gene: .; CDR3nt: TGTGCCAGCAGCCAACCCCGGGACAACTACGAGCAGTACTTC; CDR3aa: CASSQPRDNYEQYF
abundance: .; j_gene: TRBJ1-5; v_gene: TRBV12-3/TRBV12-4; d_gene: TRBD1; CDR3nt: TGTGCCAGCAGTTCCCCTACAGGGGCCAATCAGCCCCAGCATTTT; CDR3aa: CASSSPTGANQPQHF
abundance: .; j_gene: TRBJ1-4; v_gene: TRBV12-1; d_gene: .; CDR3nt: TGTGCCAGCAGCTTCCCGCCAGGGGCTACTAATGAAAAACTGTTTTTT; CDR3aa: CASSFPPGATNEKLFF
abundance: .; j_gene: TRBJ2-5; v_gene: TRBV20-1; d_gene: TRBD2; CDR3nt: TGCAGTGCTACCGTCACTAGCGGGTTAGGCAATGAGCAGTACTTC; CDR3aa: CSATVTSGLGNEQYF
abundance: few; j_gene: TRBJ2-5; v_gene: TRBV7-2; d_gene: .; CDR3nt: TGTGCCAGCATCCGGGGTGAAGGGAACAATGAGCAGTACTTC; CDR3aa: CASIRGEGNNEQYF
abundance: few; j_gene: TRBJ2-4; v_gene: TRBV12-3/TRBV12-4; d_gene: .; CDR3nt: TGTGCCAGCAGTTTTTCTCAGGTTAAAAACATTCAGTACTTC; CDR3aa: CASSFSQVKNIQYF
abundance: .; j_gene: TRBJ2-7; v_gene: TRBV18; d_gene: .; CDR3nt: TGTGCCAGCGTCAAACAGGTTTCCTCCTACGAGCAGTACTTC; CDR3aa: CASVKQVSSYEQYF
abundance: many; j_gene: TRBJ1-2; v_gene: TRBV6-5; d_gene: .; CDR3nt: TGTGCCAGCAGTTACTCGGGGGGTAACTATGGCTACACCTTC; CDR3aa: CASSYSGGNYGYTF
abundance: few; j_gene: TRBJ1-2; v_gene: TRBV4-2; d_gene: TRBD1; CDR3nt: TGTGCCAGCAGCCAAGATCAAGGGGGCAGTAACTATGGCTACACCTTC; CDR3aa: CASSQDQGGSNYGYTF
abundance: .; j_gene: TRBJ1-2; v_gene: TRBV28; d_gene: .; CDR3nt: TGTGCCAGCAGGAGCGAGGCACCGCTTTATGGCTACACCTTC; CDR3aa: CASRSEAPLYGYTF
abundance: .; j_gene: TRBJ2-5; v_gene: TRBV5-1; d_gene: .; CDR3nt: TGCGCCAGCAGCTTGGGACCGGGGGGCGGCCAAGAGACCCAGTACTTC; CDR3aa: CASSLGPGGGQETQYF
abundance: few; j_gene: TRBJ1-2; v_gene: TRBV5-1; d_gene: TRBD1; CDR3nt: TGCGCCAGCAGCGAGCCTGCGCTTAGGACAGGGAACTATGGCTACACCTTC; CDR3aa: CASSEPALRTGNYGYTF
abundance: .; j_gene: TRBJ1-1; v_gene: TRBV7-6; d_gene: .; CDR3nt: TGTGCCAGCAGCTTTGGGGATTCGGCTGAAGCTTTCTTT; CDR3aa: CASSFGDSAEAFF
abundance: .; j_gene: TRBJ2-5; v_gene: TRBV12-3/TRBV12-4; d_gene: .; CDR3nt: TGTGCCAGCAGTTTTCCGGACAGCAGACAACAGACCCAGTACTTC; CDR3aa: CASSFPDSRQQTQYF
abundance: .; j_gene: TRBJ2-3; v_gene: TRBV6-1; d_gene: TRBD2; CDR3nt: TGTGCCAGCAGTGCTCTCGCTAGCGGGGGGTACCAACCACATACGCAGTATTTT; CDR3aa: CASSALASGGYQPHTQYF
abundance: .; j_gene: TRBJ2-7; v_gene: TRBV7-2; d_gene: .; CDR3nt: TGTGCCAGCAGCCGAGACCAATTCTCCTACGAGCAGTACTTC; CDR3aa: CASSRDQFSYEQYF
abundance: .; j_gene: TRBJ1-5; v_gene: TRBV12-3/TRBV12-4; d_gene: .; CDR3nt: TGTGCCAGCAGTAGATCCGAGGGGCAGCCCCAGCATTTT; CDR3aa: CASSRSEGQPQHF
abundance: .; j_gene: TRBJ2-4; v_gene: TRBV7-2; d_gene: .; CDR3nt: TGTGCCAGCAGCCCGGAGGGGGGGGTCAAAAACATTCAGTACTTC; CDR3aa: CASSPEGGVKNIQYF
abundance: .; j_gene: TRBJ1-3; v_gene: TRBV25-1; d_gene: .; CDR3nt: TGTGCCAGCAGTCCCGGCGGGCTAACCTATGGAAACACCATATATTTT; CDR3aa: CASSPGGLTYGNTIYF
abundance: .; j_gene: TRBJ2-1; v_gene: TRBV6-2/TRBV6-3; d_gene: TRBD1; CDR3nt: TGTGCCAGCAGTTACTCCGGGACAGGGGTCTACAATGAGCAGTTCTTC; CDR3aa: CASSYSGTGVYNEQFF